Given below is one T cell receptor (beta chain) in context. In germline, CDR1 is MNHEY, CDR2 SVGAGI. The CDR3 has 14 amino acids. V trimming: 6 bases; J trimming: 7 bases; junction bases outside the gene matches: 7. The data derive from a study of blood T cell repertoires in COVID-19. On the study more broadly: The United States, Italy and Spain supplied acute and convalescent COVID-19 samples.

Assay: immunoSEQ multiplex PCR; the TCRdb copy retains only in-frame clones and omits some. The sample lists over 130,000 clones, approximately 85% occurring once. This chain uses TRBV6-5 with TRBJ1-3; 9 bases align to TRBD1. This receptor was taken from a man aged 45-60 years with acute or convalescent COVID-19. The sample comprised peripheral blood. CDR3 nucleotide sequence: TGTGCCAGCAGACCCGGGACAGGGAGTAACACCATATATTTT. Translation gives CASRPGTGSNTIYF.